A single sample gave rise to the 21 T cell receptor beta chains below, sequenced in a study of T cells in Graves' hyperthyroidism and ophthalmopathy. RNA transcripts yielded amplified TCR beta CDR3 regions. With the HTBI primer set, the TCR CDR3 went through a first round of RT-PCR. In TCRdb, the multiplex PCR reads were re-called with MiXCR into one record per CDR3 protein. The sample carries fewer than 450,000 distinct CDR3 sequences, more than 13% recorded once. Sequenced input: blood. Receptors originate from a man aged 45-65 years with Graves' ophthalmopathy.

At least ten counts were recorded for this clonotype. In DNA, the CDR3 is TGTGCCAGCAGTTTAGTACAGGGACTAGGCTCCTACAATGAGCAGTTCTTC. The encoded protein is CASSLVQGLGSYNEQFF. The genes are TRBV12-3 or TRBV12-4 and TRBJ2-1; 8 bases align to TRBD2. The CDR3 runs 17 residues. V dropped 1 base and J dropped 0; count of bases not matched to a gene: 5.

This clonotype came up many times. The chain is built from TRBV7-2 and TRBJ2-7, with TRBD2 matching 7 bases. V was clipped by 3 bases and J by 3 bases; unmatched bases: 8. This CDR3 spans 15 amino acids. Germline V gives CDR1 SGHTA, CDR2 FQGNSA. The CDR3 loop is CASSLGAGPVYEQYF. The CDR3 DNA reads TGTGCCAGCAGCTTGGGAGCGGGACCCGTCTACGAGCAGTACTTC.

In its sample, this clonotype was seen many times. CDR3 protein: CAWSVTSGRSQFYNEQFF. In DNA, the CDR3 is TGTGCCTGGAGTGTCACTAGCGGGAGGTCTCAATTTTACAATGAGCAGTTCTTC. V and J are TRBV30 and TRBJ2-1, with 12 bases fitting TRBD2. Trimming at V came to 0 bases and at J to 4 bases, leaving 10 bases not matched to a gene. Germline CDR1 GTSNPN, CDR2 SVGIG (reference sequence). The CDR3 runs 18 residues.

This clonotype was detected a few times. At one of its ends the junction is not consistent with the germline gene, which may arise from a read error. The CDR3 DNA sequence: TGCGCCAGCAGCGCCCGGGGACTAGGTGTCAGAATCACCGGGGAGCTGCTTTTT. Translated: CASSARGLGVRITGELLF. V and J are TRBV5-1 and TRBJ2-2, with 8 bases aligning to TRBD2. The germline V gene has CDR1 SGHRS and CDR2 YFSETQ. The CDR3 totals 18 residues.

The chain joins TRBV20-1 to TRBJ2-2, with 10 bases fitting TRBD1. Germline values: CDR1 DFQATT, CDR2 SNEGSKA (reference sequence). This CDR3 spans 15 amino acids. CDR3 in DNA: TGCAGCGTTAATTCGGGACAGGGGTTCCCCGGGGAGCTGTTTTTT. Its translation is CSVNSGQGFPGELFF.

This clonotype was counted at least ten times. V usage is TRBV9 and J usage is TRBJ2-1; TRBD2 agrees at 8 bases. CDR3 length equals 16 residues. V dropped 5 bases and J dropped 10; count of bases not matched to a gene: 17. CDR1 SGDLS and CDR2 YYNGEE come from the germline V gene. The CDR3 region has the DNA TGTGCCAGCAGTCGTACCGGGACTAGTAGTCAGAAGGAGCAGTTCTTC. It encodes CASSRTGTSSQKEQFF. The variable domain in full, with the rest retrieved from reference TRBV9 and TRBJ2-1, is DSGVTQTPKHLITATGQRVTLRCSPRSGDLSVYWYQQSLDQGLQFLIQYYNGEERAKGNILERFSAQQFPDLHSELNLSSLELGDSALYFCASSRTGTSSQKEQFFGPGTRLTVL.

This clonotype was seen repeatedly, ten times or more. CDR3 nucleotide sequence: TGCGCCAGCAGCCAAGAGACTAGCGTAGGCGAGCAGTACTTC. This translates into CASSQETSVGEQYF. The rearrangement joins TRBV4-1 to TRBJ2-7, with 8 bases identical to TRBD2. This CDR3 contains 14 residues. Germline trimming cut 0 bases from V and 6 bases from J; bases unmatched to any gene: 4. CDR1 and CDR2 (germline): MGHRA, YSYEKL.

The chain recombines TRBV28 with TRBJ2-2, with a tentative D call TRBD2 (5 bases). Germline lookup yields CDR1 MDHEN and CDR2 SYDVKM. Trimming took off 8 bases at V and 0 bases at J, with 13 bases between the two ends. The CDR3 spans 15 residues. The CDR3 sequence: CASAESGSNTGELFF. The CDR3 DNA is TGTGCCAGCGCGGAGAGCGGTTCGAACACCGGGGAGCTGTTTTTT.

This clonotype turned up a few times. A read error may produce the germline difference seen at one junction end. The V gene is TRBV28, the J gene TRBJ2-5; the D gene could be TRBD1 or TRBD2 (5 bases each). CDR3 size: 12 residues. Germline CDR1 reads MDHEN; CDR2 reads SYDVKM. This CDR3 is CASSLRDRPVDF. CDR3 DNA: TGTGCCAGCAGTTTAAGGGACCGACCTGTCGACTTC. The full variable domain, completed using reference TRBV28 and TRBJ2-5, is DVKVTQSSRYLVKRTGEKVFLECVQDMDHENMFWYRQDPGLGLRLIYFSYDVKMKEKGDIPEGYSVSREKKERFSLILESASTNQTSMYLCASSLRDRPVDFGPGTRLLVL.

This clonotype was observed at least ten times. CDR3 loop: CASRGQNYEQYF. CDR3 in DNA: TGTGCCAGCAGGGGACAGAACTACGAGCAGTACTTC. This sequence joins TRBV11-1 and TRBJ2-7, with TRBD1 matching over 7 bases. Germline values: CDR1 SGHAT, CDR2 FQDESV (reference sequence). V was clipped by 6 bases and J by 3 bases; unmatched bases: 2. The CDR3 is 12 residues long.

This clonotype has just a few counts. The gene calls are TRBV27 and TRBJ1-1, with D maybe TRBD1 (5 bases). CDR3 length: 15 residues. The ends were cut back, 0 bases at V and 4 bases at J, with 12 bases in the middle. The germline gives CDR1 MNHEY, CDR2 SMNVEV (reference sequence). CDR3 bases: TGTGCCAGCAGTTTATCGTCGACTGGGGGCACTGAAGCTTTCTTT. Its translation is CASSLSSTGGTEAFF.

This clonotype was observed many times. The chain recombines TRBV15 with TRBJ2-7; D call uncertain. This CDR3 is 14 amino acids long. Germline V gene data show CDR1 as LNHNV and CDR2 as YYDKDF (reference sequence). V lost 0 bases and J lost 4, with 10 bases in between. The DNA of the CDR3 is TGTGCCACCAGCAGAGACGAGAATGGTTACGAGCAGTACTTC. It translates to CATSRDENGYEQYF.

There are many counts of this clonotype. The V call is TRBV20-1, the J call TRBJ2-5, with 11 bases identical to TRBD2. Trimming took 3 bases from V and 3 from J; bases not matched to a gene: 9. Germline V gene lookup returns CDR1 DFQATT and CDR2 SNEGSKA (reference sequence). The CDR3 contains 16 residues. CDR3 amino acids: CSASPWTSGLKETQYF. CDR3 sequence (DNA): TGCAGTGCTAGTCCCTGGACTAGCGGGCTGAAAGAGACCCAGTACTTC.

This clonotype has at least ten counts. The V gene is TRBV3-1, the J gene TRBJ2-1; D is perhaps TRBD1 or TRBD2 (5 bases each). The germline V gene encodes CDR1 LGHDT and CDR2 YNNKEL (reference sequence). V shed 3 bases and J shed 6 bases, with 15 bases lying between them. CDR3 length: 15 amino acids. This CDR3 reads CASSHPRGSPNEQFF. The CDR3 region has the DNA TGTGCCAGCAGCCATCCACGGGGCTCCCCCAATGAGCAGTTCTTC.

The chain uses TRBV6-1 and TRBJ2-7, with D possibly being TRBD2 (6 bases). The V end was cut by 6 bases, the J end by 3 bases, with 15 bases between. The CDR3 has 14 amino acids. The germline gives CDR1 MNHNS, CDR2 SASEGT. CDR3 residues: CASRDSPGDYEQYF. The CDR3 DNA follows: TGTGCCAGCAGAGACTCCCCGGGGGACTACGAGCAGTACTTC.

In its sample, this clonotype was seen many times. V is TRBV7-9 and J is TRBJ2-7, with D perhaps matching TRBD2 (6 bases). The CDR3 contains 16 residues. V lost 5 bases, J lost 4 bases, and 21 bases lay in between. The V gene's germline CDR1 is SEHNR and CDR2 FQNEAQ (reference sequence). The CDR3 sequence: CASSLTLAGTQYEQYF. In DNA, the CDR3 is TGTGCCAGCAGCCTCACCTTGGCGGGAACCCAATACGAGCAGTACTTC.

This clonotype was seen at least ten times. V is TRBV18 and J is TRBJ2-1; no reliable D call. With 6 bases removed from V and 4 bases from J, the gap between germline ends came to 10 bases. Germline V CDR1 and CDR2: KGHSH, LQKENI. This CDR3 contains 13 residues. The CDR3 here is CASSQPLYNEQFF. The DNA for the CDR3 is TGTGCCAGCTCCCAACCACTGTACAATGAGCAGTTCTTC.

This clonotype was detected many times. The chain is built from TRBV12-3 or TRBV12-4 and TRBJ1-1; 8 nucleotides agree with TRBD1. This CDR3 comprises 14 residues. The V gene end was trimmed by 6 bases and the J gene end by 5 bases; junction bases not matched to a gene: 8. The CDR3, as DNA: TGTGCCAGCAGGGAGACAGGGGTCGGTACTGAAGCTTTCTTT. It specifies CASRETGVGTEAFF.

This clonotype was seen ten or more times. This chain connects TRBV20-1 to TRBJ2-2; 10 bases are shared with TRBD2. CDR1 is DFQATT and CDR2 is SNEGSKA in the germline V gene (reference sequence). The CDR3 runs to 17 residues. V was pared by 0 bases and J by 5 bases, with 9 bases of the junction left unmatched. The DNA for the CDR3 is TGCAGTGCTAGAGATGGGAGGACTAGCGGAATAACCGGGGAGCTGTTTTTT. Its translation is CSARDGRTSGITGELFF.

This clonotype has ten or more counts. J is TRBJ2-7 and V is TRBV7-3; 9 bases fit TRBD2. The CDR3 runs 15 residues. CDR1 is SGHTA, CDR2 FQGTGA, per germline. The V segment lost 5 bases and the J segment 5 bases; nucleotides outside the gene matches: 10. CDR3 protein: CASSPSGLANNEQYF. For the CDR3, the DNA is TGTGCCAGCAGCCCCTCTGGACTAGCGAATAACGAGCAGTACTTC. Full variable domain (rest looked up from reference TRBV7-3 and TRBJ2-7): GAGVSQTPSNKVTEKGKYVELRCDPISGHTALYWYRQSLGQGPEFLIYFQGTGAADDSGLPNDRFFAVRPEGSVSTLKIQRTERGDSAVYLCASSPSGLANNEQYFGPGTRLTVT.

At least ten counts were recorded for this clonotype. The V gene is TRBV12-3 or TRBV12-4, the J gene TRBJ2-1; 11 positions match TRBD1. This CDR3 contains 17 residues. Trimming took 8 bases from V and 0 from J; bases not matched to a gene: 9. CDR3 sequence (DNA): TGTGCCAGCGCTTCCCGGACAGGGGGCCCCTCCTACAATGAGCAGTTCTTC. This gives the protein CASASRTGGPSYNEQFF.